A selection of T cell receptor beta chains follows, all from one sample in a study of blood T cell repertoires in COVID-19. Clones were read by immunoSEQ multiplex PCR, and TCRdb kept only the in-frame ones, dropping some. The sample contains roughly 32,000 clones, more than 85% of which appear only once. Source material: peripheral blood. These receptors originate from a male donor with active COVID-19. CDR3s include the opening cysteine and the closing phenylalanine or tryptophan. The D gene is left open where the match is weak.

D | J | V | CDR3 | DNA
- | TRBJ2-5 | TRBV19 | CASSTAGVETQYF | TGTGCCAGTAGTACAGCGGGTGTCGAGACCCAGTACTTC
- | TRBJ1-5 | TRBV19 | CASSIGGNQPQHF | TGTGCCAGTAGTATCGGGGGTAACCAGCCCCAGCATTTT
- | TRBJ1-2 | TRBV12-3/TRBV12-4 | CASSLPRRGYTF | TGTGCCAGCAGTTTACCTAGACGAGGCTACACCTTC
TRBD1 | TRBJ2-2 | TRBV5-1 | CASSLDGQGALWTGGELFF | TGCGCCAGCAGCTTGGATGGACAGGGGGCGTTATGGACGGGCGGGGAGCTGTTTTTT
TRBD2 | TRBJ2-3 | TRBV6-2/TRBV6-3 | CASSSGTSSSDTQYF | TGTGCCAGCAGTTCCGGGACTAGCAGCTCAGATACGCAGTATTTT
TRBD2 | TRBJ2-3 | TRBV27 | CASSPLGGSRTDTQYF | TGTGCCAGCAGTCCCCTGGGGGGGTCCCGCACAGATACGCAGTATTTT
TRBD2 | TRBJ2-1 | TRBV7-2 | CASSGKTSGGGNEQFF | TGTGCCAGCAGCGGGAAGACTAGCGGGGGGGGCAATGAGCAGTTCTTC
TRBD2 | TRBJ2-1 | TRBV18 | CASSPSQASGFYNEQFF | TGTGCCAGCTCACCATCCCAGGCTAGCGGTTTTTACAATGAGCAGTTCTTC
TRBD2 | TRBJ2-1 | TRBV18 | CASSRIAGAGDEQFF | TGTGCCAGCTCGCGTATAGCGGGGGCCGGGGATGAGCAGTTCTTC
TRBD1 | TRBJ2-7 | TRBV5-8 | CASSLVLTGSLNEQYF | TGTGCCAGCAGCTTGGTTCTGACAGGGAGTTTGAACGAGCAGTACTTC
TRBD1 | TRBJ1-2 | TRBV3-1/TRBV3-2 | CASSQDGNRGLNYGYTF | TGTGCCAGCAGCCAAGATGGTAACAGGGGTTTAAACTATGGCTACACCTTC
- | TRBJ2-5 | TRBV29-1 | CSVMAQETQYF | TGCAGCGTTATGGCCCAAGAGACCCAGTACTTC
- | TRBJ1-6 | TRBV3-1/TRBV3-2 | CASSQRTGIGHSPLHF | TGTGCCAGCAGCCAAAGAACAGGGATCGGCCATTCACCCCTCCACTTT
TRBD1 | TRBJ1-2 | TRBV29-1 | CSVGIRQGMSYGYTF | TGCAGCGTTGGGATCAGACAGGGTATGAGCTATGGCTACACCTTC
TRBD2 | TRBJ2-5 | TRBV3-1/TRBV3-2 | CASSLLGFGGKETQYF | TGTGCCAGCAGCCTTTTGGGATTCGGGGGGAAAGAGACCCAGTACTTC
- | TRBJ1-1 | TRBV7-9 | CASSSIRQILAEAFF | TGTGCCAGCAGCTCCATAAGACAGATCCTCGCTGAAGCTTTCTTT
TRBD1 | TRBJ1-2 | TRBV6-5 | CASRTTGGPNYGYTF | TGTGCCAGCAGGACAACAGGGGGCCCTAACTATGGCTACACCTTC
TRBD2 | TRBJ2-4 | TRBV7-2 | CASSLGTSGGQNIQYF | TGTGCCAGCAGCCTAGGGACTAGCGGGGGCCAAAACATTCAGTACTTC
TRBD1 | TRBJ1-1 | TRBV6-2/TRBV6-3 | CASSGGTGSGTEAFF | TGTGCCAGCAGTGGCGGGACAGGGTCGGGCACTGAAGCTTTCTTT
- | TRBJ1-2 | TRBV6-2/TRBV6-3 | CASSYDVVDYGYTF | TGTGCCAGCAGTTACGATGTCGTAGACTATGGCTACACCTTC
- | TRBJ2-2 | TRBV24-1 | CATSEGGVNTGELFF | TGTGCCACCAGTGAGGGGGGAGTAAACACCGGGGAGCTGTTTTTT
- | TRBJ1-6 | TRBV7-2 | CASSFLGMNSYNSPLHF | TGTGCCAGCAGCTTTCTCGGGATGAATTCCTATAATTCACCCCTCCACTTT